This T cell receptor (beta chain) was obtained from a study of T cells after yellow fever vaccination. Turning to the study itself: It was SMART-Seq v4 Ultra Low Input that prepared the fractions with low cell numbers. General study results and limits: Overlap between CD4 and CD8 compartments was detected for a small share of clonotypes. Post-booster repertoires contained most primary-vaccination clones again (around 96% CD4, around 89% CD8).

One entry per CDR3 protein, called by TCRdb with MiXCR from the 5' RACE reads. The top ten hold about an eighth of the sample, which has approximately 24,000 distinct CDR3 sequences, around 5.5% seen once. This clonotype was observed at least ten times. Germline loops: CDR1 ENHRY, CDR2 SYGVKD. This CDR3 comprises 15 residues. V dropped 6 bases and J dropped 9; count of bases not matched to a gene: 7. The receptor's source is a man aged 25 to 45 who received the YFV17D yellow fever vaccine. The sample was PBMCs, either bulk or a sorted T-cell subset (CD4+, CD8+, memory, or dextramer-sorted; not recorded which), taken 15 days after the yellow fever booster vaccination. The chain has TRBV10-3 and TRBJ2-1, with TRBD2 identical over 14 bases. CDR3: CAIRGTSGSSGEQFF. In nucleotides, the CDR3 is TGTGCCATCAGGGGGACTAGCGGGAGTTCGGGTGAGCAGTTCTTC.